Listed here are 22 T cell receptor beta chains from one sample, sequenced in a study of response to subunit inactivated influenza vaccine. TCRdb re-called the RT-PCR reads through MiXCR, storing one row per CDR3 protein. The table records 280,000 or so distinct CDR3 sequences, about a fifth of them present only once. Sequencing used PBMCs from blood, obtained 21 months after vaccination. The source of these receptors is a man aged 45-69 years who received an inactivated influenza vaccine.

Many counts were recorded for this clonotype. The CDR3 region is CASSLGPNPEAFF. The DNA for the CDR3 is TGTGCCAGCAGCTTGGGACCTAACCCTGAAGCTTTCTTT. V is TRBV6-2 or TRBV6-3 and J is TRBJ1-1; D perhaps matches TRBD1 (5 bases). Germline CDR1 reads MNHEY; CDR2 reads SVGEGT. Trimming removed 6 bases at V and 6 bases at J, with 14 bases between. This CDR3 has 13 amino acids.

The gene calls are TRBV12-3 or TRBV12-4 and TRBJ2-5; no clear D. V lost 2 bases to trimming and J lost 2 bases, with 6 bases between them. The CDR3 spans 13 residues. CDR3 sequence reads: CASSLPSQETQYF. CDR3 coding DNA: TGTGCCAGCAGTTTACCTTCACAAGAGACCCAGTACTTC.

Of note for this clonotype: A much more abundant neighbour one base away suggests this may be a read error. This sequence joins TRBV7-2 and TRBJ1-1; a possible D gene is TRBD1 (6 bases). Per the germline V gene, CDR1 is SGHTA and CDR2 is FQGNSA. The CDR3 covers 15 residues. The V end lost 1 base, the J end lost 2 bases, and 11 bases lay between the germline ends. In nucleotides, the CDR3 is TGTGCCAGCAGCTTAGTGGCAGGGGACAACACTGAAGCTTTCTTT. Protein product: CASSLVAGDNTEAFF. Looking up the rest from reference TRBV7-2 and TRBJ1-1 gives the full variable domain: GAGVSQSPSNKVTEKGKDVELRCDPISGHTALYWYRQSLGQGLEFLIYFQGNSAPDKSGLPSDRFSAERTGGSVSTLTIQRTQQEDSAVYLCASSLVAGDNTEAFFGQGTRLTVV.

A few counts support this clonotype. The rearrangement uses TRBV18 and TRBJ2-2; the D is unclear. V was cut by 0 bases and J by 6 bases, with 8 bases left in between. CDR3 length: 14 residues. Germline loops: CDR1 KGHSH, CDR2 LQKENI. CDR3 bases: TGTGCCAGCTCACCACCGGCAGGACCCGGGGAGCTGTTTTTT. Translated: CASSPPAGPGELFF. Variable domain in full (rest from reference TRBV18 and TRBJ2-2): NAGVMQNPRHLVRRRGQEARLRCSPMKGHSHVYWYRQLPEEGLKFMVYLQKENIIDESGMPKERFSAEFPKEGPSILRIQQVVRGDSAAYFCASSPPAGPGELFFGEGSRLTVL.

The CDR3 spells CASRTVNEQFF. DNA for the CDR3: TGTGCCAGTCGGACAGTAAATGAGCAGTTCTTC. This chain joins TRBV19 and TRBJ2-1, with D possibly matching TRBD1 (6 bases). CDR1 and CDR2 (germline): LNHDA, SQIVND (reference sequence). This CDR3 has 11 amino acids. The V end was cut by 8 bases, the J end by 7 bases, with 9 bases between.

This clonotype has more than one count but fewer than ten. The gene calls are TRBV6-1 and TRBJ2-1, with 11 positions matching TRBD2. V lost 6 bases, J lost 5 bases, and 6 bases stayed unmatched. The germline gives CDR1 MNHNS, CDR2 SASEGT. The CDR3 spans 15 residues. The CDR3 spells CASSSGTSGNNEQFF. The DNA of the CDR3 is TGTGCCAGCAGCTCCGGGACTAGCGGCAACAATGAGCAGTTCTTC.

The rearrangement uses TRBV19 and TRBJ1-5; 8 nucleotides line up with TRBD1. The CDR3 consists of 18 residues. CDR1 LNHDA and CDR2 SQIVND come from the germline V gene (reference sequence). V shed 1 base, J shed 3 bases, and the junction held 11 bases outside the gene matches. The CDR3 protein is CASSIAGTGLWINQPQHF. The CDR3, as DNA: TGTGCCAGTAGTATAGCGGGGACAGGCTTGTGGATCAATCAGCCCCAGCATTTT.

This clonotype appeared a few times. The rearrangement links TRBV20-1 to TRBJ1-2; D is unclear. Germline loops: CDR1 DFQATT, CDR2 SNEGSKA (reference sequence). The V end was cut by 4 bases, the J end by 2 bases, with 5 bases between. The CDR3 has 11 amino acids. In DNA, the CDR3 is TGCAGTGCTATGGGGAACTATGGCTACACCTTC. Protein: CSAMGNYGYTF.

Many counts were recorded for this clonotype. The V call is TRBV29-1, the J call TRBJ1-1; 7 positions match TRBD1. Germline lookup yields CDR1 SQVTM and CDR2 ANQGSEA. Trimming at V came to 5 bases and at J to 4 bases, leaving 1 base not matched to a gene. The CDR3 length is 11 residues. The CDR3 DNA reads TGCAGCGTTCCAGGGGGCACTGAAGCTTTCTTT. Its protein is CSVPGGTEAFF.

This clonotype was seen more than once but under ten times. This rearrangement joins TRBV4-3 to TRBJ1-1; possibly TRBD1 for D (6 bases). V lost 6 bases and J lost 3, with 20 bases in between. From germline, CDR1 is LGHNA and CDR2 YSLEER. This CDR3 spans 16 amino acids. DNA for the CDR3: TGCGCCAGCAGTCCGACACAGGGCGGGTGGGACACTGAAGCTTTCTTT. Its translation: CASSPTQGGWDTEAFF.

This clonotype has a handful of counts. This chain links TRBV15 with TRBJ1-6, with unresolved D. CDR3 size: 16 residues. Germline V gene lookup returns CDR1 LNHNV and CDR2 YYDKDF (reference sequence). The V end lost 2 bases, the J end lost 6 bases, and 14 bases lay between the germline ends. The CDR3, as DNA: TGTGCCACCAGCAGATCACCGGAGGAGGGTAATTCACCCCTCCACTTT. Amino acid sequence: CATSRSPEEGNSPLHF.

This clonotype was seen just once. V and J are TRBV6-1 and TRBJ1-5, with 8 bases lining up with TRBD1. The CDR3 contains 15 residues. V was clipped by 6 bases and J by 1 base; unmatched bases: 5. Germline V gene data show CDR1 as MNHNS and CDR2 as SASEGT. The CDR3 spells CASRMDRASNQPQHF. The CDR3 nucleotides are TGTGCCAGCAGAATGGACAGGGCCAGCAATCAGCCCCAGCATTTT.

V gene TRBV7-9 combines with J gene TRBJ2-1, with 7 bases identical to TRBD2. Trimming took 1 base from V and 8 from J; bases not matched to a gene: 8. The CDR3 totals 15 residues. Germline assignment: CDR1 SEHNR and CDR2 FQNEAQ (reference sequence). In DNA, the CDR3 is TGTGCCAGCAGCTTAGTAACTAGCGCCAGGGATGAGCAGTTCTTC. Its translation: CASSLVTSARDEQFF. Supplemented by reference TRBV7-9 and TRBJ2-1, the full variable domain reads DTGVSQNPRHKITKRGQNVTFRCDPISEHNRLYWYRQTLGQGPEFLTYFQNEAQLEKSRLLSDRFSAERPKGSFSTLEIQRTEQGDSAMYLCASSLVTSARDEQFFGPGTRLTVL.

This clonotype was seen only once. The gene calls are TRBV5-1 and TRBJ2-5; 7 bases map to TRBD2. Germline CDR1 reads SGHRS; CDR2 reads YFSETQ. The CDR3 contains 14 residues. The trim removed 7 bases at V and 1 base at J, leaving 7 bases unmatched. This CDR3 reads CASRPSGGQETQYF. In DNA, the CDR3 is TGCGCCAGCCGTCCTTCGGGGGGCCAAGAGACCCAGTACTTC.

This clonotype has more than one count but fewer than ten. V and J are TRBV12-3 or TRBV12-4 and TRBJ1-2; 10 nucleotides match TRBD1. With V trimmed by 6 bases and J by 6 bases, 1 base remained unmatched. This CDR3 region has 12 residues. The CDR3 spells CASRGTGDGYTF. The DNA of the CDR3 is TGTGCCAGCAGGGGGACAGGGGATGGCTACACCTTC.

This clonotype was detected ten times or more. This chain joins TRBV29-1 and TRBJ1-1; TRBD1 agrees at 7 bases. The V segment lost 4 bases and the J segment 1 base; nucleotides outside the gene matches: 6. Germline V CDR1 and CDR2: SQVTM, ANQGSEA. This CDR3 region has 14 residues. CDR3 sequence reads: CSVVKRTGNTEAFF. Written as DNA, the CDR3 is TGCAGCGTTGTGAAAAGGACAGGGAACACTGAAGCTTTCTTT.

The chain combines TRBV7-9 with TRBJ1-1, with D perhaps TRBD1 (5 bases). Per germline, CDR1 SEHNR and CDR2 FQNEAQ (reference sequence). V was clipped by 5 bases and J by 0 bases, with 13 bases between them. The CDR3 extends over 15 amino acids. CDR3 sequence: CASSPQGTVNTEAFF. The CDR3 coding sequence is TGTGCCAGCAGCCCTCAGGGTACCGTGAACACTGAAGCTTTCTTT.

The chain links TRBV5-1 to TRBJ1-1; D ambiguous. The germline V gene encodes CDR1 SGHRS and CDR2 YFSETQ. V lost 1 base and J lost 1, with 14 bases in between. The CDR3 runs to 16 residues. CDR3 sequence: CASSLYLSNSNTEAFF. The CDR3 bases are TGCGCCAGCAGCTTGTATTTGTCGAACTCGAACACTGAAGCTTTCTTT.

This clonotype was recorded many times. The chain links TRBV6-1 to TRBJ2-3; D ambiguous. With 3 bases removed from V and 4 bases from J, the gap between germline ends came to 2 bases. CDR1 MNHNS and CDR2 SASEGT come from the germline V gene. This CDR3 has 11 residues. The CDR3 here is CASSEADTQYF. Here the CDR3 DNA reads TGTGCCAGCAGTGAGGCAGATACGCAGTATTTT.

Ten or more counts support this clonotype. The gene calls are TRBV10-3 and TRBJ2-3; TRBD2 matches 16 bases. The CDR3 contains 17 residues. Germline loops: CDR1 ENHRY, CDR2 SYGVKD. The V and J ends lost 5 bases and 5 bases, in that order; junction bases with no gene match: 7. The DNA for the CDR3 is TGTGCCATCAGTAGGGGACTAGCGGGGGGGCCCGGAGATACGCAGTATTTT. Protein: CAISRGLAGGPGDTQYF.

The chain recombines TRBV12-3 or TRBV12-4 with TRBJ2-2; TRBD1 is a possible D gene (6 bases). The CDR3 runs to 14 residues. V lost 7 bases, J lost 6 bases, and 15 bases lay in between. As DNA, the CDR3 is TGTGCCAGCAACGTACAGGGTAACGCCGGGGAGCTGTTTTTT. This encodes CASNVQGNAGELFF.

The table lists this clonotype with many counts. V is TRBV18 and J is TRBJ1-1, with TRBD1 identical over 7 bases. CDR1 KGHSH and CDR2 LQKENI come from the germline V gene. CDR3 size: 15 residues. J gave up 4 bases and V 5 bases, and 10 bases lay outside the gene matches. The CDR3 sequence: CASSRQGSLGTEAFF. The CDR3 bases are TGTGCCAGCTCAAGACAGGGATCCTTGGGCACTGAAGCTTTCTTT.